One and the same sample provided the 31 T cell receptor beta chains below, sequenced in a study of pediatric ulcerative colitis. One to two pinch biopsies were taken from the rectum during colonoscopy. Only in-frame clones appear in the TCRdb table, and some are missing; sequencing was by immunoSEQ multiplex PCR. The sample lists some 25,000 clones; about 67% were seen once. Sequencing was done on a sample of gut tissue. Every receptor here comes from a boy between 10 and 17 years old with severe ulcerative colitis.

This sequence joins TRBV30 and TRBJ1-2; D unresolved. V dropped 0 bases and J dropped 3 bases, with 8 bases sitting between them. The CDR3 consists of 13 residues. Germline values: CDR1 GTSNPN, CDR2 SVGIG (reference sequence). The CDR3 here is CAWSVDRYYGYTF. The CDR3 coding sequence is TGTGCCTGGAGTGTAGACCGGTACTATGGCTACACCTTC.

The chain is built from TRBV7-6 and TRBJ2-1; D not resolved. Trimming took 3 bases from V and 6 from J, leaving 6 bases between them. Germline V gene sequence: CDR1 SGHVS, CDR2 FNYEAQ. The length of the CDR3 is 12 residues. CDR3 DNA: TGTGCCAGCAGCTTCACATCCAATGAGCAGTTCTTC. Protein: CASSFTSNEQFF.

The genes are TRBV7-2 and TRBJ1-1, with D perhaps TRBD1 (6 bases). Germline V gives CDR1 SGHTA, CDR2 FQGNSA. The CDR3 runs to 15 residues. V lost 2 bases to trimming and J lost 2 bases, with 12 bases between them. CDR3 amino acids: CASSLNGQTNTEAFF. CDR3 DNA sequence: TGTGCCAGCAGCTTAAACGGACAGACAAACACTGAAGCTTTCTTT.

The rearrangement links TRBV14 to TRBJ2-4; D is possibly TRBD2 (5 bases). Between the trimmed V and J ends, which lost 4 bases and 9 bases, there was a span of 13 bases. The length of the CDR3 is 13 residues. Germline V CDR1 and CDR2: SGHDN, FVKESK. CDR3 sequence: CASSLDLEGIQYF. DNA for the CDR3: TGTGCCAGCAGCCTCGACCTAGAGGGCATTCAGTACTTC.

V gene TRBV15 combines with J gene TRBJ2-2; D is unclear. Trimming pared 0 bases from V and 6 bases from J, leaving 14 bases between. Germline lookup yields CDR1 LNHNV and CDR2 YYDKDF (reference sequence). The CDR3 runs 16 residues. CDR3: CATSRDSTYASGELFF. CDR3 DNA sequence: TGTGCCACCAGCAGAGATTCCACATATGCGTCCGGGGAGCTGTTTTTT.

The V and J genes are TRBV10-3 and TRBJ2-7; 11 nucleotides agree with TRBD2. The CDR3 consists of 16 residues. The V gene end was trimmed by 5 bases and the J gene end by 1 base; junction bases not matched to a gene: 7. The germline CDR1 and CDR2 sequences are ENHRY and SYGVKD. CDR3 region: CAISYAGTSGSYEQYF. Here the CDR3 DNA reads TGTGCCATCAGTTACGCCGGGACTAGCGGTTCCTACGAGCAGTACTTC.

This rearrangement joins TRBV6-5 to TRBJ2-7; 7 bases are a match to TRBD1. Germline-derived CDR1 and CDR2 are MNHEY and SVGAGI. The CDR3 totals 13 residues. The CDR3 reads CAHKQGSWYEQYF. For the CDR3, the DNA is TGTGCTCACAAACAGGGGAGCTGGTACGAGCAGTACTTC.

The rearrangement links TRBV19 to TRBJ1-4; 7 bases are shared with TRBD1. V dropped 4 bases and J dropped 2; count of bases not matched to a gene: 7. Germline CDR1 LNHDA, CDR2 SQIVND (reference sequence). The CDR3 extends over 16 amino acids. For the CDR3, the DNA is TGTGCCAGTAGTACCCTAACAGGGGCGACTAATGAAAAACTGTTTTTT. Its protein product is CASSTLTGATNEKLFF.

The chain joins TRBV7-9 to TRBJ2-5; no definite D call. The germline gives CDR1 SEHNR, CDR2 FQNEAQ (reference sequence). V dropped 4 bases and J dropped 0 bases, with 6 bases sitting between them. This CDR3 is built from 13 residues. The CDR3 loop reads CASSSIYQETQYF. The CDR3 DNA reads as TGTGCCAGCAGCTCGATATACCAAGAGACCCAGTACTTC.

Only a few counts were recorded for this clone. The J gene is TRBJ1-2, the V gene TRBV10-1; D remains unclear. Deletions cut 0 bases from V and 8 bases from J, with 16 bases between. The CDR3 is 15 residues long. The germline gives CDR1 WNHNN, CDR2 SYGVQD (reference sequence). CDR3 sequence reads: CASSESLLSGIGYTF. The DNA for the CDR3 is TGCGCCAGCAGTGAGTCGTTGTTGTCCGGAATAGGCTACACCTTC.

The chain combines TRBV11-2 with TRBJ2-5, with TRBD1 identical over 9 bases. The CDR3 runs 14 residues. The J segment lost 5 bases and the V segment lost 11 bases, leaving 12 bases of the junction unmatched. Germline V CDR1 and CDR2: SGHAT, FQNNGV. The CDR3 DNA reads as TGTGCCGGAAGGAGGACAGGGGCGGCGGAGACCCAGTACTTC. Its translation: CAGRRTGAAETQYF. The whole variable domain, remainder taken from reference TRBV11-2 and TRBJ2-5, is EAGVAQSPRYKIIEKRQSVAFWCNPISGHATLYWYQQILGQGPKLLIQFQNNGVVDDSQLPKDRFSAERLKGVDSTLKIQPAKLEDSAVYLCAGRRTGAAETQYFGPGTRLLVL.

This clone was detected a few times. V is TRBV4-3 and J is TRBJ2-7; the D is unclear. The germline gives CDR1 LGHNA, CDR2 YSLEER. The ends were cut back, 2 bases at V and 0 bases at J, with 8 bases in the middle. This CDR3 has 14 amino acids. The chain's CDR3 is CASSQSELSYEQYF. The CDR3 DNA is TGCGCCAGCAGCCAATCGGAGCTCTCCTACGAGCAGTACTTC.

The sample holds one count of this clone. CDR3 residues: CASGIDPRIGGYNSPLHF. In nucleotides, the CDR3 is TGTGCCAGCGGCATAGATCCCCGTATAGGGGGCTATAATTCACCCCTCCACTTT. V usage is TRBV27 and J usage is TRBJ1-6; possible D gene TRBD1, 6 bases. Trimming shortened V by 8 bases and J by 3 bases, and 23 bases separated the two germline ends. Germline V gives CDR1 MNHEY, CDR2 SMNVEV (reference sequence). CDR3 length equals 18 residues.

The genes are TRBV5-1 and TRBJ2-2; D is tentatively TRBD1 or TRBD2 (5 bases each). This CDR3 has 16 amino acids. Germline lookup yields CDR1 SGHRS and CDR2 YFSETQ. Trimming shortened V by 0 bases and J by 2 bases, and 11 bases separated the two germline ends. Here the CDR3 reads CASSLGGTENTGELFF. The CDR3 DNA sequence: TGCGCCAGCAGCTTGGGTGGGACCGAAAACACCGGGGAGCTGTTTTTT. Supplemented by reference TRBV5-1 and TRBJ2-2, the full variable domain reads KAGVTQTPRYLIKTRGQQVTLSCSPISGHRSVSWYQQTPGQGLQFLFEYFSETQRNKGNFPGRFSGRQFSNSRSEMNVSTLELGDSALYLCASSLGGTENTGELFFGEGSRLTVL.

This chain links TRBV7-9 with TRBJ2-3; D ambiguous. The CDR3 covers 13 residues. The V and J ends lost 2 bases and 3 bases respectively, with 6 bases between them. From germline, CDR1 is SEHNR and CDR2 FQNEAQ (reference sequence). The DNA of the CDR3 is TGTGCCAGCAGCTTAAGTTTGACAGATACGCAGTATTTT. Translation: CASSLSLTDTQYF.

The rearrangement joins TRBV19 to TRBJ2-3, with TRBD1 as a possible D gene (6 bases). V was cut by 8 bases and J by 6 bases, with 15 bases left in between. This CDR3 spans 13 amino acids. The V gene's germline CDR1 is LNHDA and CDR2 SQIVND (reference sequence). The CDR3 DNA is TGTGCCAGTGGGACAACTCCCTGGGATACGCAGTATTTT. Amino acids: CASGTTPWDTQYF. Filled out from reference TRBV19 and TRBJ2-3, the complete variable domain reads DGGITQSPKYLFRKEGQNVTLSCEQNLNHDAMYWYRQDPGQGLRLIYYSQIVNDFQKGDIAEGYSVSREKKESFPLTVTSAQKNPTAFYLCASGTTPWDTQYFGPGTRLTVL.

The chain employs TRBV7-6 and TRBJ1-1; D ambiguous. Germline assignment: CDR1 SGHVS and CDR2 FNYEAQ. The CDR3 length is 13 residues. V lost 3 bases, J lost 5 bases, and 10 bases lay in between. CDR3 region: CASSFGVRTEAFF. The CDR3 bases are TGTGCCAGCAGCTTCGGGGTTCGAACTGAAGCTTTCTTT.

This clone has just a few counts. The chain has TRBV5-5 and TRBJ1-1; 11 bases agree with TRBD1. The CDR3 extends over 16 amino acids. With 0 bases clipped from V and 10 bases from J, the junction kept 11 bases outside the gene matches. Germline values: CDR1 SGHKS, CDR2 YYEKEE (reference sequence). CDR3 DNA: TGTGCCAGCAGCTTGGATCCGGGACAGGGGGTAAATCGAGCTTTCTTT. Residues: CASSLDPGQGVNRAFF.

This clone is deemed medium-sized. The gene calls are TRBV11-2 and TRBJ1-3; 9 bases map to TRBD1. The V segment lost 4 bases and the J segment 5 bases; nucleotides outside the gene matches: 6. Germline V lookup: CDR1 SGHAT, CDR2 FQNNGV. The CDR3 is 15 residues long. The CDR3 DNA is TGTGCCAGCAGCTCAGTTGGACAGGGGCGAAACACCATATATTTT. Its protein is CASSSVGQGRNTIYF.

The chain joins TRBV7-3 to TRBJ2-1; no clear D. The CDR3 spans 14 residues. V dropped 0 bases and J dropped 4 bases, with 7 bases sitting between them. Germline lookup yields CDR1 SGHTA and CDR2 FQGTGA. CDR3 region: CASSLTADYNEQFF. Here the CDR3 DNA reads TGTGCCAGCAGCTTAACGGCAGATTACAATGAGCAGTTCTTC.

J is TRBJ1-1 and V is TRBV28; D might be TRBD1 (5 bases). The ends were cut back, 8 bases at V and 1 base at J, with 14 bases in the middle. The CDR3 sequence is 14 residues long. Germline-derived CDR1 and CDR2 are MDHEN and SYDVKM. In DNA, the CDR3 is TGTGCCAGCCAAGGTGCCGGACAGAACACTGAAGCTTTCTTT. It translates to CASQGAGQNTEAFF.

This clone appeared a few times. CDR3 bases: TGTGCCAGCGGACAGCCCCAGCATTTT. Translation: CASGQPQHF. The chain combines TRBV19 with TRBJ1-5, with D unclear. The CDR3 sequence is 9 residues long. The V and J ends lost 9 bases and 7 bases respectively, with 4 bases between them. Germline CDR1 and CDR2: LNHDA and SQIVND (reference sequence). The variable domain in full, completed from reference TRBV19 and TRBJ1-5, reads DGGITQSPKYLFRKEGQNVTLSCEQNLNHDAMYWYRQDPGQGLRLIYYSQIVNDFQKGDIAEGYSVSREKKESFPLTVTSAQKNPTAFYLCASGQPQHFGDGTRLSIL.

Concerning this clone: One end of the junction is discordant with germline, which a read error may explain. The chain carries TRBV7-3 and TRBJ2-3; 7 bases agree with TRBD1. From germline, CDR1 is SGHTA and CDR2 FQGTGA. CDR3 size: 15 residues. The CDR3 DNA reads as TGTGCCAACAGCCGACAGGGACATTTCACAGATACGCAGTATTTT. It specifies CANSRQGHFTDTQYF.

The rearrangement links TRBV6-4 to TRBJ2-7; the match to TRBD2 covers 7 bases. The CDR3 extends over 23 amino acids. Germline lookup yields CDR1 MRHNA and CDR2 SNTAGT. Trimming at V came to 0 bases and at J to 3 bases, leaving 29 bases not matched to a gene. The CDR3 nucleotides read TGTGCCAGCAGTGACTCGATTGTGGGAGAACTCCTAAGGGGAGCGGGGACTAACTACGAGCAGTACTTC. Translated, it gives CASSDSIVGELLRGAGTNYEQYF.

The table lists this clone with a few counts. The chain carries TRBV6-1 and TRBJ1-5; TRBD1 agrees at 8 bases. Losses at the gene ends were 0 bases for V and 7 bases for J; bases not matched to a gene: 11. From germline, CDR1 is MNHNS and CDR2 SASEGT. The CDR3 contains 17 residues. Here the CDR3 DNA reads TGTGCCAGCAGTGAAGCACGGACAGGGACCGCTTGGCAGCCCCAGCATTTT. Encoded protein: CASSEARTGTAWQPQHF.

This clone was found once. The chain uses TRBV6-6 and TRBJ2-3; D not resolved. V was pared by 2 bases and J by 2 bases, with 14 bases between. Germline CDR1 reads MNHNY; CDR2 reads SVGAGI (reference sequence). The CDR3 is 16 residues long. This chain's CDR3 is CASSYIAPKDTDTQYF. The CDR3 nucleotides are TGTGCCAGCAGTTACATAGCCCCTAAAGACACAGATACGCAGTATTTT.

This clone was seen more than once but under ten times. The CDR3 nucleotides read TGTGCCAGCAGTTCTCCCGGGGACGGCTACACCTTC. It yields the protein CASSSPGDGYTF. This sequence joins TRBV27 and TRBJ1-2; D is possibly TRBD1 (5 bases). V shed 4 bases and J shed 8 bases, with 11 bases lying between them. Germline-derived CDR1 and CDR2 are MNHEY and SMNVEV (reference sequence). The length of the CDR3 is 12 residues.

The chain carries TRBV4-1 and TRBJ2-5, with TRBD2 matching over 8 bases. The CDR3 is 20 residues long. Germline V CDR1 and CDR2: MGHRA, YSYEKL. Trimming at V came to 0 bases and at J to 5 bases, leaving 20 bases not matched to a gene. The CDR3: CASSQDRIIRGAGVMETQYF. The CDR3 bases are TGCGCCAGCAGCCAAGATCGCATCATCCGAGGAGCGGGAGTAATGGAGACCCAGTACTTC.

The rearrangement joins TRBV2 to TRBJ2-1; 9 nucleotides agree with TRBD2. CDR1 SNHLY and CDR2 FYNNEI come from the germline V gene. The CDR3 loop spans 15 amino acids. V dropped 6 bases and J dropped 3; count of bases not matched to a gene: 6. The CDR3 loop reads CASSQGLAGYNEQFF. Written as DNA, the CDR3 is TGTGCCAGCAGCCAGGGACTAGCCGGCTACAATGAGCAGTTCTTC. Variable domain in full (rest from reference TRBV2 and TRBJ2-1): EPEVTQTPSHQVTQMGQEVILRCVPISNHLYFYWYRQILGQKVEFLVSFYNNEISEKSEIFDDQFSVERPDGSNFTLKIRSTKLEDSAMYFCASSQGLAGYNEQFFGPGTRLTVL.

The chain recombines TRBV7-2 with TRBJ2-7; D uncertain. The CDR3 is made up of 14 amino acids. Germline V lookup: CDR1 SGHTA, CDR2 FQGNSA. V was trimmed by 1 base and J by 6 bases, leaving 13 bases between them. CDR3 nucleotide sequence: TGTGCCAGCAGCTTAGAACTATACTACACCGAGCAGTACTTC. The encoded protein is CASSLELYYTEQYF.

The rearrangement joins TRBV11-1 to TRBJ2-3, with D possibly TRBD2 on 5 matching bases. This CDR3 spans 16 amino acids. The germline gives CDR1 SGHAT, CDR2 FQDESV (reference sequence). V lost 1 base and J lost 3, with 14 bases in between. The CDR3 nucleotides are TGTGCCAGCAGCTTAGGGTCTGGAGTAGCGACAGATACGCAGTATTTT. Protein: CASSLGSGVATDTQYF.